Presented here are 2 T cell receptor beta chains from one specimen sequenced in a study of OX40 agonist ivuxolimab in advanced cancers. TCRdb's table, derived via immunoSEQ multiplex PCR, lists solely in-frame clones and lacks some. The sample lists some 10,000 clones, about four fifths seen once, with nearly 40% in the top ten. The material sequenced was CD4+ or CD8+ T cells sorted from blood, taken in a trial of the OX40 agonist ivuxolimab. Source of these receptors: an adult with an advanced solid tumor such as melanoma, head and neck, liver or kidney cancer.

The chain joins TRBV21-1 to TRBJ1-5; TRBD1 is the table's D call, not checked against the DNA. TRBV21-1 is a documented pseudogene. The CDR3 extends over 13 amino acids. The CDR3: CASSSQGAQPQHF. Here the CDR3 DNA reads TGTGCCAGCAGCAGTCAGGGGGCCCAGCCCCAGCATTTT.

V usage is TRBV15 and J usage is TRBJ1-1; D not resolved. From germline, CDR1 is LNHNV and CDR2 YYDKDF (reference sequence). V shed 0 bases and J shed 6 bases, with 8 bases lying between them. The CDR3 consists of 13 residues. This CDR3 reads CATSRERYSEAFF. The CDR3 DNA reads as TGTGCCACCAGCAGAGAGAGGTATTCTGAAGCTTTCTTT.